Below, 11 T cell receptor beta chains from the same sample are listed, as sequenced in a study of blood T cell repertoires in COVID-19. TCRdb's table, derived via immunoSEQ multiplex PCR, lists solely in-frame clones and lacks some. The sample carries 95,000 to 150,000 clones, around four fifths recorded once. Specimen: peripheral blood. The receptors derive from a human donor in a cohort sampled during active COVID-19.

V is TRBV10-3 and J is TRBJ2-4; tentatively, D is TRBD2 (6 bases). This CDR3 comprises 16 residues. Looked up from germline, CDR1 is ENHRY and CDR2 is SYGVKD. V was clipped by 3 bases and J by 7 bases, with 19 bases between them. The CDR3: CAISDSTRPRGNIQYF. For the CDR3, the DNA is TGTGCCATCAGTGACTCAACAAGGCCCCGGGGGAACATTCAGTACTTC.

This clone was detected ten times or more. The chain combines TRBV7-2 with TRBJ1-6; 9 bases fit TRBD1. The length of the CDR3 is 16 residues. V dropped 5 bases and J dropped 9; count of bases not matched to a gene: 11. In germline, CDR1 is SGHTA, CDR2 FQGNSA. CDR3 sequence reads: CASSQSDRGFTSPLHF. In DNA, the CDR3 is TGTGCCAGCAGCCAATCGGACAGGGGATTCACTTCACCCCTCCACTTT. Full variable domain (missing parts from reference TRBV7-2 and TRBJ1-6): GAGVSQSPSNKVTEKGKDVELRCDPISGHTALYWYRQSLGQGLEFLIYFQGNSAPDKSGLPSDRFSAERTGGSVSTLTIQRTQQEDSAVYLCASSQSDRGFTSPLHFGNGTRLTVT.

The chain carries TRBV18 and TRBJ1-1, with D possibly being TRBD1 (5 bases). Between the trimmed V and J ends, which lost 6 bases and 3 bases, there was a span of 17 bases. CDR1 KGHSH and CDR2 LQKENI come from the germline V gene. The length of the CDR3 is 15 residues. The CDR3 reads CASSDAQGSYTEAFF. Here the CDR3 DNA reads TGTGCCAGCTCCGACGCGCAGGGTAGTTACACTGAAGCTTTCTTT.

The chain carries TRBV29-1 and TRBJ1-1; possible D gene TRBD1, 5 bases. This CDR3 is built from 13 residues. From germline, CDR1 is SQVTM and CDR2 ANQGSEA. V was shortened by 4 bases and J by 5 bases, with 14 bases between the two germline ends. CDR3 coding DNA: TGCAGCGTTGCCGGACAATCTGGTACTGAAGCTTTCTTT. It encodes CSVAGQSGTEAFF.

This clone was detected a few times. The chain links TRBV6-2 or TRBV6-3 to TRBJ2-5; 10 bases map to TRBD2. V shed 3 bases and J 1 base; nucleotides not matched to a gene: 8. CDR1 MNHEY and CDR2 SVGEGT come from the germline V gene. The CDR3 contains 17 residues. The CDR3 spells CASSYPALAGVQETQYF. DNA for the CDR3: TGTGCCAGCAGTTATCCAGCCCTAGCGGGGGTCCAAGAGACCCAGTACTTC.

This chain joins TRBV6-5 and TRBJ2-2; 9 bases are shared with TRBD1. The V gene's germline CDR1 is MNHEY and CDR2 SVGAGI. The CDR3 has 15 residues. Trimming at V came to 10 bases and at J to 5 bases, leaving 11 bases not matched to a gene. CDR3 sequence: CATLFGQGRTGELFF. The CDR3 DNA reads TGTGCCACCCTATTTGGACAGGGGAGGACCGGGGAGCTGTTTTTT.

The chain combines TRBV5-6 with TRBJ1-2, with D maybe TRBD1 (5 bases). Germline V gene lookup returns CDR1 SGHDT and CDR2 YYEEEE. The CDR3 totals 16 residues. V was cut by 4 bases and J by 1 base, with 17 bases left in between. CDR3 in DNA: TGTGCCAGCAGCCTGCTATATCCAAGGGGTAACTATGGCTACACCTTC. Protein: CASSLLYPRGNYGYTF.

This chain uses TRBV9 with TRBJ1-1; TRBD1 aligns across 7 bases. CDR3 size: 13 residues. V trimming: 8 bases; J trimming: 1 base; junction bases outside the gene matches: 5. CDR1 is SGDLS, CDR2 YYNGEE, per germline. The CDR3 is CASSGQPNTEAFF. In nucleotides, the CDR3 is TGTGCCAGTTCGGGACAGCCGAACACTGAAGCTTTCTTT.

The chain recombines TRBV20-1 with TRBJ2-7, with unresolved D. This CDR3 contains 11 residues. The germline gives CDR1 DFQATT, CDR2 SNEGSKA (reference sequence). V was cut by 4 bases and J by 3 bases, with 7 bases left in between. The CDR3 loop reads CSATVYYEQYF. The CDR3 DNA sequence: TGCAGTGCTACCGTATACTACGAGCAGTACTTC.

V is TRBV3-1 (or the pseudogene TRBV3-2) and J is TRBJ2-1; 10 bases match TRBD2. Losses at the gene ends were 4 bases for V and 2 bases for J; bases not matched to a gene: 8. Germline values: CDR1 LGHDT, CDR2 YNNKEL (reference sequence). This CDR3 contains 17 residues. The CDR3 nucleotides are TGTGCCAGCAGCCTCGGAAAAAGCGGGGGGGCCTACAATGAGCAGTTCTTC. This codes for CASSLGKSGGAYNEQFF.

This chain joins TRBV27 and TRBJ1-5; D may be TRBD1 (5 bases). CDR1 is MNHEY and CDR2 is SMNVEV in the germline V gene (reference sequence). Trimming cost V 4 bases and J 7 bases, with 11 bases left between them. The CDR3 is 13 amino acids. The CDR3 is CASSYQGKQPQHF. In DNA, the CDR3 is TGTGCCAGCAGTTATCAGGGTAAGCAGCCCCAGCATTTT.